Each of the 20 T cell receptor beta chains below was sequenced from the same sample in a study of tumor and adjacent non-tumor tissue in lung cancer. This sample's RNA came from whole unsorted tissue. Distant lung tissue was collected more than 3 cm away from the tumor edge. The library came from three nested PCR rounds adapted from ARM-PCR protocols. One entry per CDR3 protein, called by TCRdb with MiXCR from the multiplex PCR reads. This table has tens of thousands of distinct CDR3 sequences, less than 85% appearing once. Sequencing was carried out using distant non-tumor lung tissue. The receptor source for this set is a man between 70 and 80 years old with non-small cell lung cancer.

For this clonotype: Being one base from a much bigger clone, this may be a read error. The V gene is TRBV7-8, the J gene TRBJ2-7; maybe TRBD2 (6 bases). The germline gives CDR1 SGHVS, CDR2 FQNEAQ. The ends were cut back, 2 bases at V and 2 bases at J, with 10 bases in the middle. CDR3 length: 14 amino acids. The CDR3 region has the DNA TGTGCCAGCAGCTTACGAGCGGGCCCCTACGAGCAGTACTTC. Encoded protein: CASSLRAGPYEQYF.

This clonotype was detected only once. The junction departs from the called germline gene at one end, perhaps through a read error. This chain connects TRBV5-4 to TRBJ1-2; no firm D call. The CDR3 extends over 12 amino acids. Germline CDR1 SGHNT, CDR2 YYREEE (reference sequence). The CDR3 here is CARSLYTYGYTF. In DNA form, the CDR3 reads TGTGCCAGGAGCTTGTATACATATGGCTACACCTTC.

Of note for this clonotype: The CDR3 end shows no conserved phenylalanine or tryptophan, and so a read error is likely. J is TRBJ2-7 and V is TRBV11-3; tentatively, D is TRBD1 (5 bases). Germline CDR1 SGHNT, CDR2 YENEEA. The CDR3 is made up of 16 amino acids. Deletions cut 5 bases from V and 3 bases from J, with 20 bases between. The CDR3 sequence: CASSPWTRFLYYEQYY. CDR3 nucleotide sequence: TGTGCCAGCAGCCCCTGGACACGGTTTCTTTACTACGAGCAGTACTAC.

This clonotype turned up a few times. At one end the junction does not follow the germline gene, possibly because of a read error. In DNA form, the CDR3 reads TGCAGTCCTCAAATACCCGGGGACAATCAGCCCCCGAATTTT. Residues: CSPQIPGDNQPPNF. The V gene is TRBV20-1, the J gene TRBJ1-5; TRBD1 might be the D (6 bases). The CDR3 spans 14 residues. Germline V CDR1 and CDR2: DFQATT, SNEGSKA (reference sequence).

In the case of this clonotype: The conserved final phenylalanine or tryptophan is absent from the CDR3, which likely points to a read error. The chain joins TRBV30 to TRBJ2-7; weak D call: TRBD2 (5 bases). This CDR3 region has 13 residues. Trimming pared 0 bases from V and 2 bases from J, leaving 8 bases between. Germline V gene data show CDR1 as GTSNPN and CDR2 as SVGIG (reference sequence). CDR3 in amino acids: CAWSVRAPYEQYS. The CDR3 DNA follows: TGTGCCTGGAGTGTGAGGGCGCCCTACGAGCAGTACTCC.

Points on this clonotype: The junction does not match germline at one end; this may be a read error. The chain recombines TRBV12-3 or TRBV12-4 with TRBJ1-6; D is undetermined. CDR3 length equals 16 residues. The CDR3 coding sequence is TGTGCCAACAGTTTCGTATCCGGACGGAGTAATTCACCCCTCCACTTT. Its translation: CANSFVSGRSNSPLHF.

This clonotype showed up many times. V is TRBV29-1 and J is TRBJ2-7; 7 bases agree with TRBD2. The germline V gene encodes CDR1 SQVTM and CDR2 ANQGSEA. This CDR3 contains 15 residues. The J segment lost 4 bases and the V segment lost 3 bases, leaving 12 bases of the junction unmatched. CDR3 loop: CSVDKRGSRPYEQYF. CDR3 in DNA: TGCAGCGTTGACAAACGCGGGAGTAGGCCTTACGAGCAGTACTTC.

In regard to this clonotype: This may stem from a read error, because a much larger clone lies one nucleotide away. The genes are TRBV6-6 and TRBJ1-1; D is ambiguous. Germline values: CDR1 MNHNY, CDR2 SVGAGI (reference sequence). V was pared by 10 bases and J by 3 bases, with 12 bases between. The CDR3 sequence is 12 residues long. The CDR3 bases are TGTGCCAACCGTCAACCCGACACTGAAGCTTTCTTT. It codes for CANRQPDTEAFF.

About this clonotype: At one end, the junction sequence differs from germline, possibly due to a read error. The V call is TRBV12-3 or TRBV12-4, the J call TRBJ2-2; the match to TRBD2 covers 8 bases. This CDR3 is 16 amino acids long. The CDR3 bases are TGTGCCGGCAGTCAATACAGCGGGGGCTATACCGGGGAGCTGTTTTTT. This gives the protein CAGSQYSGGYTGELFF.

About this clonotype itself: Its ends do not fully match the called genes, so a read error is possible. The chain joins TRBV6-1 to TRBJ1-3; D not certain. Germline loops: CDR1 MNHNS, CDR2 SASEGT. This CDR3 spans 14 amino acids. CDR3: CASSQRISGNTIYF. CDR3 DNA sequence: TGTGCCAGCAGTCAGAGGATCTCTGGGAACACCATATATTTT.

Comment on this clonotype: A much larger clone lies one base from this, so it may be a read error. The J gene is TRBJ2-1, the V gene TRBV20-1, with 7 bases identical to TRBD2. This CDR3 is 13 amino acids long. Germline V gives CDR1 DFQATT, CDR2 SNEGSKA (reference sequence). V dropped 6 bases and J dropped 13; count of bases not matched to a gene: 15. The CDR3 spells CSAVKGSRAGQFF. The CDR3, as DNA: TGCAGTGCCGTGAAGGGTTCAAGAGCGGGACAGTTCTTC.

Worth noting for this clonotype: A single base separates this from a much larger clone, so it may be a read error. This sequence joins TRBV6-5 and TRBJ2-2; D remains ambiguous. Germline V gives CDR1 MNHEY, CDR2 SVGAGI. The CDR3 runs to 13 residues. The CDR3 spells CTSRSMGTGELFF. The CDR3 nucleotides are TGTACCAGCAGATCCATGGGGACCGGGGAGCTGTTTTTT.

Note on this clonotype: One end of the junction does not line up with germline, which may come from a read error. The V gene is TRBV5-1, the J gene TRBJ2-3, with a tentative D call TRBD1 (5 bases). The V gene's germline CDR1 is SGHRS and CDR2 YFSETQ. The CDR3 runs 11 residues. CDR3 DNA: TGCCCCAGTGCCGAAGGGGAAACGCAGTGTTTT. Protein product: CPSAEGETQCF.

Concerning this clonotype: A much larger clone lies one base from this, so it may be a read error. The V and J genes are TRBV29-1 and TRBJ2-2; the match to TRBD2 covers 7 bases. Germline V gives CDR1 SQVTM, CDR2 ANQGSEA. V gave up 4 bases and J gave up 0 bases; unmatched junction bases: 5. This CDR3 contains 15 residues. The CDR3 is CSVVQAGSNTGELFF. The CDR3 DNA reads TGCAGCGTTGTTCAAGCGGGGTCGAACACCGGGGAGCTGTTTTTT.

This clonotype was observed a handful of times. The chain has TRBV11-1 and TRBJ2-1; D might be TRBD1 (6 bases). This CDR3 is 14 amino acids long. Deletions cut 0 bases from V and 15 bases from J, with 18 bases between. Germline assignment: CDR1 SGHAT and CDR2 FQDESV (reference sequence). The CDR3 spells CASSLAGAYNEWFF. As DNA, the CDR3 is TGTGCCAGCAGCTTAGCGGGGGCCTACAATGAGTGGTTCTTC.

This clonotype was recorded many times. The chain recombines TRBV6-1 with TRBJ2-7; D not resolved. The CDR3 length is 14 residues. In germline, CDR1 is MNHNS, CDR2 SASEGT. V lost 10 bases to trimming and J lost 2 bases, with 18 bases between them. The CDR3 sequence is CATLPPGAPYEQYF. The CDR3 region has the DNA TGTGCCACCCTTCCACCAGGTGCTCCCTACGAGCAGTACTTC.

Note on this clonotype: The junction shows a germline mismatch at one end, possibly a read error. The gene calls are TRBV6-6 and TRBJ1-5, with D tentatively TRBD1 (6 bases). Germline V gene data show CDR1 as MNHNY and CDR2 as SVGAGI (reference sequence). The length of the CDR3 is 17 residues. The CDR3 here is CASSYSIGDNSNQAQHF. CDR3 coding DNA: TGTGCCAGCAGTTACTCGATAGGGGACAATAGCAATCAGGCCCAGCATTTT.

This clonotype was counted a few times. This chain uses TRBV11-3 with TRBJ2-3, with D perhaps matching TRBD1 (6 bases). This CDR3 has 15 amino acids. V shed 0 bases and J shed 6 bases, with 13 bases lying between them. Germline V CDR1 and CDR2: SGHNT, YENEEA. The CDR3 DNA follows: TGTGCCAGCAGCTTAGAGGGGGCGCCGCGGGATACGCAGTATTTT. It translates to CASSLEGAPRDTQYF.

Details on this clonotype: At one boundary the junction diverges from the germline segment, which might be a read error. The CDR3 is CASCQHTQGLEQYF. The CDR3, as DNA: TGTGCCAGCTGCCAACACACTCAGGGTCTCGAGCAGTACTTC. The chain is built from TRBV14 and TRBJ2-7, with TRBD1 as a possible D gene (5 bases). The CDR3 consists of 14 residues. Per the germline V gene, CDR1 is SGHDN and CDR2 is FVKESK.

To note about this clonotype: An end of the junction does not agree with germline; a read error may underlie this. The V call is TRBV4-2, the J call TRBJ2-7; either TRBD1 or TRBD2 may fit D (5 bases each). This CDR3 is built from 15 residues. The V gene's germline CDR1 is LGHNA and CDR2 YNFKEQ. For the CDR3, the DNA is TGTGCCAGCAGCCAGGAGCCGGGACGCCTATACGAGCAGCACTTC. Residues: CASSQEPGRLYEQHF.